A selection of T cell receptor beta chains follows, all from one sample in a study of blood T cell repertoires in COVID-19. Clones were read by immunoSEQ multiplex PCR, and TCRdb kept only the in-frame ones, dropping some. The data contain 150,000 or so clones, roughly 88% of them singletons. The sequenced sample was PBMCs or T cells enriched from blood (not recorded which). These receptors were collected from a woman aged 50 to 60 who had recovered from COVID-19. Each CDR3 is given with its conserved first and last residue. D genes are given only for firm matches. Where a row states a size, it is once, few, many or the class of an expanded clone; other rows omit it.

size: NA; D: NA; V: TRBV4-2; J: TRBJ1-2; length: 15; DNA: TGTGCCAGCAGCCAAGAGTCGCCCGCCGGGAGTGGCTACACCTTC; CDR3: CASSQESPAGSGYTF
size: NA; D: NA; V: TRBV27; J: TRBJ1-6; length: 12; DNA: TGTGCCAGCGCCCGGAGAAGCGGACCCCTCCACTTT; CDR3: CASARRSGPLHF
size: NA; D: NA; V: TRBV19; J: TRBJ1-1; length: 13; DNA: TGTGCCAGTAAAGAGACACGGAACACTGAAGCTTTCTTT; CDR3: CASKETRNTEAFF
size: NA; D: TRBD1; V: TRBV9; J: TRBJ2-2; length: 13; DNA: TGTGCCAGCAGCTTACAGGGGGCCGGGGAGCTGTTTTTT; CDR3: CASSLQGAGELFF
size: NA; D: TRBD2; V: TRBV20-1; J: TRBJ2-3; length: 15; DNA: TGCAGTGCTAGTGCGAGCGGGGGTAGCACAGATACGCAGTATTTT; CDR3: CSASASGGSTDTQYF
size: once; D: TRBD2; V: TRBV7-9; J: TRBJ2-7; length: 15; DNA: TGTGCCAGCAGCTTACGGACTAGCGGGGTCTACGAGCAGTACTTC; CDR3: CASSLRTSGVYEQYF
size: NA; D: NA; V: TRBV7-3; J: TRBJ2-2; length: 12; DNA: TGTGCCAGCAGCCCCCGTAACGGGGAGCTGTTTTTT; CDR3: CASSPRNGELFF
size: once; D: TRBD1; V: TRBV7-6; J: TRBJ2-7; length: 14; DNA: TGTGCCAGCAGCCCTTGGACAGGGCGGTGGGAGCAGTACTTC; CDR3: CASSPWTGRWEQYF
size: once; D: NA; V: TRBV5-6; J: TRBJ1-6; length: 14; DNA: TGTGCCAGCAGCGGGAGGGAGAAAGTTTCACCCCTCCACTTT; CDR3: CASSGREKVSPLHF
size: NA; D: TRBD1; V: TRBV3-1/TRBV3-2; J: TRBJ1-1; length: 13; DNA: TGTGCCAGCAGCCAGGACAGGGGCACTGAAGCTTTCTTT; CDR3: CASSQDRGTEAFF
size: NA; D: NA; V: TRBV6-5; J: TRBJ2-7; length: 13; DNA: TGTGCCAGCAGTAATGCAGGGGCCTACGAGCAGTACTTC; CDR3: CASSNAGAYEQYF
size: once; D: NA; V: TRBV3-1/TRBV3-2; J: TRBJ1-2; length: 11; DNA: TGTGCCACTCGAGGGATCGAGGGCTACACCTTC; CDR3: CATRGIEGYTF
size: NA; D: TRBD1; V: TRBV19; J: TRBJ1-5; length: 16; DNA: TGTGCCAGTAGTATAACATCGAACAGGGGTAATCAGCCCCAGCATTTT; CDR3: CASSITSNRGNQPQHF
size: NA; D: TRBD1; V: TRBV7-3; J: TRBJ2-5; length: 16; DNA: TGTGCCAGCAGCTCATCGGGACAGGGGGGCCAAGAGACCCAGTACTTC; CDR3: CASSSSGQGGQETQYF
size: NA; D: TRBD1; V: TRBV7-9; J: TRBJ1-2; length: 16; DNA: TGTGCCAGCAGGGAAGGGACAGGGCTAACTAACTATGGCTACACCTTC; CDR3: CASREGTGLTNYGYTF
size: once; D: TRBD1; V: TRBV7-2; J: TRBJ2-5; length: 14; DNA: TGTGCCAGCAGCCCACGGACAGGGCAAGAGACCCAGTACTTC; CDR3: CASSPRTGQETQYF
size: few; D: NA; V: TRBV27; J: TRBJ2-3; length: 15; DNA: TGTGCCAGCAGTTTCATAAGGATCCGGGCAGATACGCAGTATTTT; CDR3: CASSFIRIRADTQYF
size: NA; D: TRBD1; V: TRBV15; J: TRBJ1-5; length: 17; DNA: TGTGCCACCAGCAGTTACAGGGGACAGGGGAGCAATCAGCCCCAGCATTTT; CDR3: CATSSYRGQGSNQPQHF
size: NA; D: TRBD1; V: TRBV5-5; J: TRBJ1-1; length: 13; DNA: TGTGCCAGCAGCTGGACAGGAGGAACTGAAGCTTTCTTT; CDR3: CASSWTGGTEAFF
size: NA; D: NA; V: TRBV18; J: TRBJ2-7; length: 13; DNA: TGTGCCAGCTCACCACCCACACTAGCTCAGCAGTACTTC; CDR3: CASSPPTLAQQYF
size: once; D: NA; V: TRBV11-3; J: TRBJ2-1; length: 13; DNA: TGTGCCAGCAGCTTAGACCCTTACAATGAGCAGTTCTTC; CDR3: CASSLDPYNEQFF
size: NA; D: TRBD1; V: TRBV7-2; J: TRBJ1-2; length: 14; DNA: TGTGCCAGCAGCTTAAGGGGGCAGGACTATGGCTACACCTTC; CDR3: CASSLRGQDYGYTF
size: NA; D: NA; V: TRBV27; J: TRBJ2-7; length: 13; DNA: TGTGCCAGCAGTTTATCGGCTCGGGACGAGCAGTACTTC; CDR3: CASSLSARDEQYF
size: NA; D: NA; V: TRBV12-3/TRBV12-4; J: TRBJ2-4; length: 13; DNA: TGTGCCAGCAAAGGGGATTCCAAAAACATTCAGTACTTC; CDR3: CASKGDSKNIQYF
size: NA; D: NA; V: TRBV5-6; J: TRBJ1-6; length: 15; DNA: TGTGCCAGCAGCTCGTACAGGGCGCGGGATTCACCCCTCCACTTT; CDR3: CASSSYRARDSPLHF
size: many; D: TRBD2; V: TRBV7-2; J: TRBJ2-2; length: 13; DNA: TGTGCCCGGGGGGAACTTAACACCGGGGAGCTGTTTTTT; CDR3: CARGELNTGELFF
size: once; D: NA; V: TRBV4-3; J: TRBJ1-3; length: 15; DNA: TGCGCCAGCAGCCAAGATCGGACACCTGGAAACACCATATATTTT; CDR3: CASSQDRTPGNTIYF
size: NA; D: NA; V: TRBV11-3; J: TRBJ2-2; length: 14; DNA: TGTGCCAGCAGCTTACAGGGCCTTACCGGGGAGCTGTTTTTT; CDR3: CASSLQGLTGELFF
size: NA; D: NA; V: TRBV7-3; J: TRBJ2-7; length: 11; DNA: TGTGCCAGCAGCCTTCCCTACGAGCAGTACTTC; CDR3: CASSLPYEQYF
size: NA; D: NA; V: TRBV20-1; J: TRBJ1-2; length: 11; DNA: TGCAGTGCTGCGCTTAGATCCGGCTACACCTTC; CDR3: CSAALRSGYTF
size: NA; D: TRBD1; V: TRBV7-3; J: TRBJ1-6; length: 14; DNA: TGTGCCAGCAGCTATGACAGGGATGGTTCACCCCTCCACTTT; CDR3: CASSYDRDGSPLHF
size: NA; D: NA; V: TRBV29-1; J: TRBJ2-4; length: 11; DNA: TGCAGCGTCGGCGGGCCCAACATTCAGTACTTC; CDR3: CSVGGPNIQYF
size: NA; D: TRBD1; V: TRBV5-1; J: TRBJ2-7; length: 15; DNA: TGCGCCAGCAGCTCCAGGGGGACAGAAGTCTACGAGCAGTACTTC; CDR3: CASSSRGTEVYEQYF
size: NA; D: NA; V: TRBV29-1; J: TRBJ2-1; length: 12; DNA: TGCAGCGTGGGACACAGTTACAATGAGCAGTTCTTC; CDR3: CSVGHSYNEQFF
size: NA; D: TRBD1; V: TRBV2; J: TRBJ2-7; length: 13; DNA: TGTGCCGGCCGGACAGGGTGGCTTTACGAGCAGTACTTC; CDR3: CAGRTGWLYEQYF
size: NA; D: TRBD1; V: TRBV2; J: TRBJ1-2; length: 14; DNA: TGTGCCAGCCTCGAGGGCCAGGGGGCCTATGGCTACACCTTC; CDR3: CASLEGQGAYGYTF
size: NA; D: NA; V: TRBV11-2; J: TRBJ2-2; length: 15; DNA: TGTGCCAGCAGCTTAGCTCAGACCCGAGGCGGGGAGCTGTTTTTT; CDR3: CASSLAQTRGGELFF
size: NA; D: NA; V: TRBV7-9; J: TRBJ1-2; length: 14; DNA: TGTGCCAGCAGCTTCTCAGGGGATTTTAATGGCTACACCTTC; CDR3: CASSFSGDFNGYTF
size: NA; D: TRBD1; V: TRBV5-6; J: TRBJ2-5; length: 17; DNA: TGTGCCAGCAGCTTGGACAGGGGGCGCCGAAGCGGTGAGACCCAGTACTTC; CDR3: CASSLDRGRRSGETQYF
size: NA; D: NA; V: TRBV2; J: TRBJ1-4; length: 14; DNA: TGTGCCAGCAGGAGTACAGGGAGTAATGAAAAACTGTTTTTT; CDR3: CASRSTGSNEKLFF
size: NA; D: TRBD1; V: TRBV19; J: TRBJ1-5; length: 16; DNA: TGTGCCAGTAGGGAATTAGGGGGCATGAACAATCAGCCCCAGCATTTT; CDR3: CASRELGGMNNQPQHF
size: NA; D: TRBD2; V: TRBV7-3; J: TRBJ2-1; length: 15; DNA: TGTGCCAGCAGCTTCGCTAGCGGGGGGCGAAATGAGCAGTTCTTC; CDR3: CASSFASGGRNEQFF
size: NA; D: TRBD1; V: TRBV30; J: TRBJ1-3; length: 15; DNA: TGTGCCTGGAGTGTACGACAGGGAGGTGGAAACACCATATATTTT; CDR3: CAWSVRQGGGNTIYF
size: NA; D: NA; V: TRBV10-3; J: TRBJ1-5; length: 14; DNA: TGTGCCATCAGTGAGGTGGGAGGGGATCAGCCCCAGCATTTT; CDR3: CAISEVGGDQPQHF